This T cell receptor beta chain was observed in a study of control samples from healthy donors and cancer patients. Trimming took off 3 bases at V and 5 bases at J, with 13 bases between the two ends. CDR1 MNHNS and CDR2 SASEGT come from the germline V gene. CDR3 length equals 15 residues. Generated by immunoSEQ multiplex PCR, the TCRdb table keeps only in-frame clones and is missing some. The table shows 40,000 or so clones, with 85% to 95% occurring only once. This TCR was recovered from a middle-aged woman with head and neck cancer. J is TRBJ1-4 and V is TRBV6-1; D is unresolved. The specimen sequenced was PBMCs. The CDR3: CASSDTRILNEKLFF. DNA of the CDR3: TGTGCCAGCAGTGACACCCGGATCCTAAATGAAAAACTGTTTTTT.